The source of this TCR beta chain is a study of identical twins. TCRdb processed the 5' RACE reads anew with MiXCR; each CDR3 protein has one entry. The sample includes 350,000 to 450,000 distinct CDR3 sequences, about 18% seen only once; the top ten take less than 15%. Overall study results and limits: In monozygotic twins, models underestimated the sharing of out-of-frame TCR alpha. Insertion counts were lower in abundant cord blood beta clonotypes, a trend that memory repertoires did not show. There was an excess of low generation probability in the out-of-frame alpha sequences that twins shared. Partly confounded zero-insertion analyses could result from invariant MAIT and iNKT cells.

This clonotype was seen a handful of times. Its cognate antigen is unknown. The CDR3 contains 16 residues. V lost 0 bases and J 7 bases, leaving 13 bases between the germline ends. CDR1 is LGHDT and CDR2 is YNNKEL in the germline V gene (reference sequence). This TCR was sampled from a man aged 50-60 years in good health. Sequenced material: naive T cells sorted from blood. The J gene is TRBJ1-6, the V gene TRBV3-1; D possibly corresponds to TRBD1 (6 bases). CDR3 nucleotide sequence: TGTGCCAGCAGCCAAGATGGGGGGCGGCCAAATTCACCCCTCCACTTT. Protein product: CASSQDGGRPNSPLHF. The variable domain in full, with the rest retrieved from reference TRBV3-1 and TRBJ1-6, is DTAVSQTPKYLVTQMGNDKSIKCEQNLGHDTMYWYKQDSKKFLKIMFSYNNKELIINETVPNRFSPKSPDKAHLNLHINSLELGDSAVYFCASSQDGGRPNSPLHFGNGTRLTVT.